The rows below give T cell receptor beta chains drawn from one sample of a study of shared clonotypes between healthy human individuals. Here immunoSEQ multiplex PCR was the method, and the copy in TCRdb shows in-frame clones only, minus some. The sample carries hundreds of thousands of clones, over 65% recorded once. Sequenced input: memory CD4+ T cells sorted from blood. The source of these receptors is a woman younger than 45 in good health. The CDR3 runs from the conserved cysteine through the conserved F or W. Fields, in order: clone size, V gene, D gene, J gene, CDR3 protein, CDR3 DNA. A D gene is named only where the DNA matches it firmly. Size is omitted from some rows. Given values are once, few, many or a class for expanded clones.

clone size: -
V gene: TRBV9
D gene: TRBD2
J gene: TRBJ2-3
CDR3 protein: CASSVGRDPTGLAGVPDTQYF
CDR3 DNA: TGTGCCAGCAGCGTAGGCAGGGACCCAACGGGACTAGCGGGAGTGCCAGATACGCAGTATTTT

clone size: -
V gene: TRBV5-4
D gene: -
J gene: TRBJ2-2
CDR3 protein: CASSPDPKWLFF
CDR3 DNA: TGTGCCAGCAGCCCGGACCCTAAGTGGCTGTTTTTT

clone size: -
V gene: TRBV18
D gene: -
J gene: TRBJ1-1
CDR3 protein: CASSHTHQDEAFF
CDR3 DNA: TGTGCCAGCTCACATACTCATCAAGATGAAGCTTTCTTT

clone size: -
V gene: TRBV27
D gene: -
J gene: TRBJ2-2
CDR3 protein: CASSWGVTGELFF
CDR3 DNA: TGTGCCAGCAGTTGGGGGGTGACCGGGGAGCTGTTTTTT

clone size: -
V gene: TRBV10-3
D gene: TRBD1
J gene: TRBJ1-5
CDR3 protein: CAISVGDSSQPQHF
CDR3 DNA: TGTGCCATCAGTGTGGGGGACAGTTCGCAGCCCCAGCATTTT

clone size: -
V gene: TRBV27
D gene: TRBD1
J gene: TRBJ1-4
CDR3 protein: CASSPPGQGKLFF
CDR3 DNA: TGTGCCAGCAGTCCACCGGGACAGGGTAAACTGTTTTTT

clone size: -
V gene: TRBV19
D gene: -
J gene: TRBJ2-5
CDR3 protein: CASSIINEETQYF
CDR3 DNA: TGTGCCAGTAGTATTATCAACGAAGAGACCCAGTACTTC

clone size: -
V gene: TRBV28
D gene: TRBD2
J gene: TRBJ2-7
CDR3 protein: CASSTGTSQFEQYF
CDR3 DNA: TGTGCCAGCAGTACTGGGACTAGTCAGTTCGAGCAGTACTTC

clone size: -
V gene: TRBV5-1
D gene: -
J gene: TRBJ2-1
CDR3 protein: CASSLGDSTLEGRQFF
CDR3 DNA: TGCGCCAGCAGCTTGGGAGACAGCACGTTGGAAGGAAGGCAGTTCTTC

clone size: -
V gene: TRBV4-1
D gene: TRBD2
J gene: TRBJ2-1
CDR3 protein: CASSQPSGRAYNEQFF
CDR3 DNA: TGCGCCAGCAGCCAACCAAGCGGGAGGGCCTACAATGAGCAGTTCTTC

clone size: -
V gene: TRBV7-8
D gene: TRBD2
J gene: TRBJ2-7
CDR3 protein: CASSLLPGGSYEQYF
CDR3 DNA: TGTGCCAGCAGCTTGTTGCCGGGAGGGAGCTACGAGCAGTACTTC

clone size: -
V gene: TRBV18
D gene: -
J gene: TRBJ2-7
CDR3 protein: CASSPPVDKPPYEQYF
CDR3 DNA: TGTGCCAGCTCACCACCGGTCGACAAGCCCCCCTACGAGCAGTACTTC

clone size: -
V gene: TRBV30
D gene: -
J gene: TRBJ1-6
CDR3 protein: CAWIATGESPLHF
CDR3 DNA: TGTGCCTGGATAGCGACGGGGGAATCACCCCTCCACTTT

clone size: -
V gene: TRBV28
D gene: -
J gene: TRBJ2-1
CDR3 protein: CASPPYVGAASNEQFF
CDR3 DNA: TGTGCCAGCCCCCCCTACGTCGGGGCCGCCTCCAATGAGCAGTTCTTC

clone size: -
V gene: TRBV14
D gene: -
J gene: TRBJ2-1
CDR3 protein: CASSQWQGVFEQFF
CDR3 DNA: TGTGCCAGCAGCCAGTGGCAGGGTGTTTTTGAGCAGTTCTTC

clone size: -
V gene: TRBV19
D gene: -
J gene: TRBJ2-3
CDR3 protein: CASSRAEGLTDTQYF
CDR3 DNA: TGTGCCAGTAGTAGGGCTGAGGGACTCACAGATACGCAGTATTTT

clone size: -
V gene: TRBV20-1
D gene: TRBD2
J gene: TRBJ2-1
CDR3 protein: CSALREWYEFF
CDR3 DNA: TGCAGTGCTTTGCGGGAGTGGTACGAGTTCTTC

clone size: few
V gene: TRBV6-1
D gene: TRBD1
J gene: TRBJ2-4
CDR3 protein: CASIPGQGHIQYF
CDR3 DNA: TGTGCCAGCATCCCGGGACAGGGGCACATTCAGTACTTC

clone size: -
V gene: TRBV23-1
D gene: -
J gene: TRBJ1-2
CDR3 protein: CASTPRSGHYGYTF
CDR3 DNA: TGCGCCAGCACCCCCCGAAGCGGGCACTATGGCTACACCTTC

clone size: -
V gene: TRBV7-3
D gene: TRBD1
J gene: TRBJ2-3
CDR3 protein: CASSLGQGADTQYF
CDR3 DNA: TGTGCCAGCAGCTTAGGACAGGGGGCAGATACGCAGTATTTT

clone size: few
V gene: TRBV5-1
D gene: -
J gene: TRBJ2-1
CDR3 protein: CASSLASQAYNEQFF
CDR3 DNA: TGCGCCAGCAGCTTGGCTTCACAGGCCTACAATGAGCAGTTCTTC

clone size: -
V gene: TRBV7-8
D gene: TRBD1
J gene: TRBJ1-5
CDR3 protein: CASSFEQGAQPQHF
CDR3 DNA: TGTGCCAGCAGCTTCGAACAGGGGGCTCAGCCCCAGCATTTT

clone size: -
V gene: TRBV10-3
D gene: TRBD1
J gene: TRBJ2-7
CDR3 protein: CAISEYTQGALGEQYF
CDR3 DNA: TGTGCCATCAGTGAGTATACCCAGGGGGCGCTGGGTGAGCAGTACTTC

clone size: -
V gene: TRBV7-1
D gene: -
J gene: TRBJ2-3
CDR3 protein: CASSSRIKADRPPGRRVPVHTQYF
CDR3 DNA: TGTGCCAGCAGCTCAAGAATCAAAGCTGACAGGCCCCCGGGACGAAGGGTTCCGGTACATACGCAGTATTTT

clone size: few
V gene: TRBV28
D gene: TRBD1
J gene: TRBJ1-2
CDR3 protein: CASTPGDRGGYTF
CDR3 DNA: TGTGCCAGCACCCCCGGGGACAGGGGAGGCTACACCTTC

clone size: -
V gene: TRBV6-5
D gene: -
J gene: TRBJ2-5
CDR3 protein: CASSYSKGGTGTQYF
CDR3 DNA: TGTGCCAGCAGTTACTCGAAAGGGGGGACCGGGACCCAGTACTTC

clone size: few
V gene: TRBV5-1
D gene: -
J gene: TRBJ1-2
CDR3 protein: CASSEGNNYGYTF
CDR3 DNA: TGCGCCAGCAGCGAAGGGAATAACTATGGCTACACCTTC

clone size: -
V gene: TRBV6-5
D gene: -
J gene: TRBJ1-2
CDR3 protein: CASSGGAPGYGYTF
CDR3 DNA: TGTGCCAGCAGCGGCGGGGCGCCTGGCTATGGCTACACCTTC